What follows describes a single TCR beta chain. These data originate in a study of blood T cell repertoires in COVID-19. The wider study: COVID-19 samples from acute and convalescent phases originated in the United States, Italy and Spain.

CDR1 and CDR2 (germline): MDHEN, SYDVKM. The CDR3 covers 13 residues. With 7 bases removed from V and 4 bases from J, the gap between germline ends came to 11 bases. Living in roughly 25 US areas, the participants were between roughly 18 and 95 years of age. In the original workflow: How many nucleated cells were present was estimated from reference gene primer amplification. The table came from immunoSEQ multiplex PCR; TCRdb's copy has only in-frame clones and leaves some out. For V, J and clone size, that table is used; D and trimming come from the DNA. The sample has some 300,000 clones, roughly 91% seen once.

This receptor was taken from a woman aged 25 to 39 who had recovered from COVID-19. The sequenced sample was PBMCs or T cells enriched from blood (not recorded which). The rearrangement links TRBV28 to TRBJ1-5; possibly TRBD1 for D (6 bases). The CDR3 loop is CASTAQGNQPQHF. The CDR3 DNA follows: TGTGCCAGCACCGCTCAGGGGAATCAGCCCCAGCATTTT.